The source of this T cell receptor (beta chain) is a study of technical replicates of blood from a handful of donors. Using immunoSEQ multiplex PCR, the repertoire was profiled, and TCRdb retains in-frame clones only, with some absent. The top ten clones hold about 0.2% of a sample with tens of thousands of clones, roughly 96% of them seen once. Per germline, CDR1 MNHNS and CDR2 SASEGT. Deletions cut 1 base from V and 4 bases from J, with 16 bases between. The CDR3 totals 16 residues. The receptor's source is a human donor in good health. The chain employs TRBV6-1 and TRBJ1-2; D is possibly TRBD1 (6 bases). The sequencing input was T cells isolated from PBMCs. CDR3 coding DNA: TGTGCCAGCAGTGAAGATCGGGGGGCGCCCCCCTATGGCTACACCTTC. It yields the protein CASSEDRGAPPYGYTF.